These 27 T cell receptor beta chains were sequenced from one sample in a study of blood T cell repertoires in COVID-19. Clones were sequenced by immunoSEQ multiplex PCR, and TCRdb holds only the in-frame ones, with some missing. Of roughly 250,000 clones in the sample, about 86% were seen once. The material sequenced was PBMCs or T cells enriched from blood (not recorded which). All receptors come from a middle-aged woman with acute COVID-19.

The chain combines TRBV6-5 with TRBJ1-5; TRBD1 agrees at 7 bases. CDR1 is MNHEY and CDR2 is SVGAGI in the germline V gene. This CDR3 has 15 residues. Trimming at V came to 4 bases and at J to 5 bases, leaving 8 bases not matched to a gene. CDR3 sequence (DNA): TGTGCCAGCAGTTCTGGACAGGCGATGGATCAGCCCCAGCATTTT. Its protein is CASSSGQAMDQPQHF.

The J gene is TRBJ1-6, the V gene TRBV13; 9 positions agree with TRBD1. CDR3 length: 15 residues. In germline, CDR1 is PRHDT, CDR2 FYEKMQ (reference sequence). V lost 5 bases and J lost 8; bases outside the gene matches: 7. Here the CDR3 reads CASSLLGQGYSPLHF. CDR3 bases: TGTGCCAGCAGCCTCCTAGGACAGGGGTATTCACCCCTCCACTTT.

V is TRBV6-1 and J is TRBJ2-3; 8 bases map to TRBD2. The CDR3 length is 17 residues. Germline V gives CDR1 MNHNS, CDR2 SASEGT. Unmatched junction bases numbered 6, after V lost 1 base and J lost 0 bases. The CDR3, as DNA: TGTGCCAGCAGTGAAGTTCTTAGCGGGGCTAGCACAGATACGCAGTATTTT. Amino acid sequence: CASSEVLSGASTDTQYF.

The chain combines TRBV11-3 with TRBJ2-7, with D perhaps matching TRBD2 (5 bases). Germline CDR1 is SGHNT and CDR2 is YENEEA. There are 14 residues in the CDR3. The V end was cut by 3 bases, the J end by 4 bases, with 13 bases between. The CDR3 loop reads CASSLGQTGYEQYF. Here the CDR3 DNA reads TGTGCCAGCAGCTTGGGCCAAACGGGGTACGAGCAGTACTTC.

V usage is TRBV6-5 and J usage is TRBJ2-1, with 11 bases identical to TRBD2. This CDR3 is 15 amino acids long. CDR1 is MNHEY and CDR2 is SVGAGI in the germline V gene. J gave up 4 bases and V 2 bases, and 1 base lay outside the gene matches. In nucleotides, the CDR3 is TGTGCCAGCAGTTACGTAGCGGGAGGGTACAATGAGCAGTTCTTC. Translated, it gives CASSYVAGGYNEQFF.

The chain couples TRBV12-5 to TRBJ2-5, with 12 bases matching TRBD2. The CDR3 has 19 amino acids. With 2 bases clipped from V and 3 bases from J, the junction kept 13 bases outside the gene matches. CDR1 and CDR2 (germline): LGHNT, FRNRAP. In DNA, the CDR3 is TGTGCTAGTGGTTTGCCGTATGGAGGACTAGCGGGAAGTAAAGAGACCCAGTACTTC. Protein product: CASGLPYGGLAGSKETQYF.

The V gene is TRBV28, the J gene TRBJ1-5; 8 nucleotides match TRBD1. CDR3 length: 14 amino acids. With 6 bases clipped from V and 9 bases from J, the junction kept 10 bases outside the gene matches. Per germline, CDR1 MDHEN and CDR2 SYDVKM. The CDR3 region has the DNA TGTGCCAGCAGCCAGAGACAGGGGTGGAGGCCCCAGCATTTT. Amino acids: CASSQRQGWRPQHF.

CDR3 region: CASSRQGAKGYTF. The CDR3 region has the DNA TGTGCCAGTAGCAGACAGGGGGCTAAGGGCTACACCTTC. This chain uses TRBV19 with TRBJ1-2; TRBD1 matches 10 bases. Trimming cost V 6 bases and J 8 bases; bases outside gene matches: 6. Germline values: CDR1 LNHDA, CDR2 SQIVND (reference sequence). This CDR3 spans 13 amino acids. The entire variable domain, with the rest obtained from reference TRBV19 and TRBJ1-2, is as follows: DGGITQSPKYLFRKEGQNVTLSCEQNLNHDAMYWYRQDPGQGLRLIYYSQIVNDFQKGDIAEGYSVSREKKESFPLTVTSAQKNPTAFYLCASSRQGAKGYTFGSGTRLTVV.

The chain employs TRBV2 and TRBJ1-2; the D gene is possibly TRBD1 (5 bases). The CDR3 contains 13 residues. Germline V lookup: CDR1 SNHLY, CDR2 FYNNEI. Trimming pared 10 bases from V and 5 bases from J, leaving 17 bases between. The CDR3 loop reads CATPGRDKYGYTF. CDR3 nucleotide sequence: TGTGCCACACCAGGCAGGGATAAATATGGCTACACCTTC.

CDR3 nucleotide sequence: TGTGCCAGCAGCCAATGGGGCTCGCCGGGAGGCGCCTACAATGAGCAGTTCTTC. Translating gives CASSQWGSPGGAYNEQFF. The chain uses TRBV3-1 (or the pseudogene TRBV3-2) and TRBJ2-1; TRBD2 matches at 7 bases. This CDR3 contains 18 residues. Per the germline V gene, CDR1 is LGHDT and CDR2 is YNNKEL (reference sequence). V gave up 2 bases and J gave up 2 bases; unmatched junction bases: 12.

This chain uses TRBV7-2 with TRBJ2-7; tentative D call: TRBD2 (6 bases). The V and J ends lost 5 bases and 1 base respectively, with 9 bases between them. Germline loops: CDR1 SGHTA, CDR2 FQGNSA. CDR3 length equals 13 residues. The CDR3 loop is CASSGTRSYEQYF. The CDR3 coding sequence is TGTGCCAGCAGCGGGACTCGATCCTACGAGCAGTACTTC.

The rearrangement joins TRBV19 to TRBJ1-5, with TRBD1 as a possible D gene (5 bases). Per germline, CDR1 LNHDA and CDR2 SQIVND (reference sequence). The length of the CDR3 is 13 residues. V shed 8 bases and J shed 4 bases, with 12 bases lying between them. CDR3 sequence (DNA): TGTGCCAGTGCAGGGTTCGGAAATCAGCCCCAGCATTTT. Its protein product is CASAGFGNQPQHF.

The chain has TRBV29-1 and TRBJ2-2, with 8 bases aligning to TRBD2. Germline V gene data show CDR1 as SQVTM and CDR2 as ANQGSEA. V was pared by 2 bases and J by 6 bases, with 8 bases of the junction left unmatched. The CDR3 is 15 amino acids. In DNA form, the CDR3 reads TGCAGCGTTGAATACTCGGGAGGGAGATCCGGGGAGCTGTTTTTT. Its translation: CSVEYSGGRSGELFF.

The genes are TRBV11-2 and TRBJ2-4, with 8 bases matching TRBD2. Trimming at V came to 5 bases and at J to 8 bases, leaving 5 bases not matched to a gene. CDR1 and CDR2 from the germline V gene are SGHAT and FQNNGV. This CDR3 spans 13 amino acids. The CDR3, as DNA: TGTGCCAGCAGCACCGGGGGGGGCGACATTCAGTACTTC. Its protein is CASSTGGGDIQYF.

The rearrangement joins TRBV3-1 (or the pseudogene TRBV3-2) to TRBJ2-6; D not resolved. CDR1 is LGHDT, CDR2 YNNKEL, per germline (reference sequence). V was shortened by 6 bases and J by 0 bases, with 9 bases between the two germline ends. The CDR3 totals 15 residues. CDR3 DNA sequence: TGTGCCAGCAGGCAGGCCCACTCTGGGGCCAACGTCCTGACTTTC. Residues: CASRQAHSGANVLTF.

V usage is TRBV15 and J usage is TRBJ1-2; 9 bases map to TRBD1. Germline V gene data show CDR1 as LNHNV and CDR2 as YYDKDF (reference sequence). The CDR3 contains 17 residues. J was trimmed by 1 base and V by 1 base; bases with no gene match: 7. The DNA for the CDR3 is TGTGCCACCAGCAGAGGGCTCGGACAGGGGATTAACTATGGCTACACCTTC. Translation gives CATSRGLGQGINYGYTF.

The genes are TRBV11-3 and TRBJ1-1, with 11 bases matching TRBD1. Unmatched junction bases numbered 8, after V lost 4 bases and J lost 1 base. CDR1 and CDR2 from the germline V gene are SGHNT and YENEEA. The CDR3 extends over 17 amino acids. The CDR3 region is CASSSRTGGDGNTEAFF. The CDR3 DNA sequence: TGTGCCAGCAGCTCACGGACAGGGGGCGACGGGAACACTGAAGCTTTCTTT.

This chain links TRBV29-1 with TRBJ1-1; 8 positions agree with TRBD1. CDR1 and CDR2 from the germline V gene are SQVTM and ANQGSEA. This CDR3 is 16 amino acids long. V shed 0 bases, J shed 5 bases, and the junction held 11 bases outside the gene matches. CDR3 sequence reads: CSVEDLGQASETEAFF. The CDR3 region has the DNA TGCAGCGTTGAAGATCTGGGACAGGCTTCTGAGACTGAAGCTTTCTTT.

This chain connects TRBV24-1 to TRBJ2-3; D might be TRBD2 (6 bases). Per the germline V gene, CDR1 is KGHDR and CDR2 is SFDVKD. The CDR3 is 16 residues long. The ends were cut back, 1 base at V and 2 bases at J, with 12 bases in the middle. This chain's CDR3 is CATSDFGGKNTDTQYF. The CDR3 region has the DNA TGTGCCACCAGTGATTTTGGCGGGAAAAACACAGATACGCAGTATTTT.

V gene TRBV4-1 combines with J gene TRBJ1-1, with D unclear. CDR3 size: 13 residues. Trimming took off 0 bases at V and 7 bases at J, with 9 bases between the two ends. Germline loops: CDR1 MGHRA, CDR2 YSYEKL. CDR3 amino acids: CASSQDFRGEAFF. CDR3 sequence (DNA): TGCGCCAGCAGCCAAGATTTTCGGGGTGAAGCTTTCTTT.

The chain has TRBV2 and TRBJ1-4, with 10 bases that match TRBD1. The CDR3 contains 14 residues. Germline CDR1 reads SNHLY; CDR2 reads FYNNEI. The trim removed 5 bases at V and 7 bases at J, leaving 4 bases unmatched. CDR3 protein: CASSTRTGGEKLFF. CDR3 sequence (DNA): TGTGCCAGCAGTACCCGGACAGGGGGTGAAAAACTGTTTTTT.

The V and J genes are TRBV18 and TRBJ1-1; tentative D call: TRBD1 (5 bases). Trimming pared 6 bases from V and 4 bases from J, leaving 12 bases between. Germline V lookup: CDR1 KGHSH, CDR2 LQKENI. The CDR3 has 13 amino acids. The CDR3 protein is CASSPGGSTEAFF. The CDR3 nucleotides read TGTGCCAGCTCCCCGGGGGGGAGCACTGAAGCTTTCTTT.

The chain uses TRBV10-2 and TRBJ1-5, with 7 bases that match TRBD1. CDR1 and CDR2 (germline): WSHSY, SAAADI. The CDR3 runs to 16 residues. Losses at the gene ends were 0 bases for V and 8 bases for J; bases not matched to a gene: 10. The CDR3 nucleotides are TGCGCCAGCAGTGAGTCATCGGACAGGCTCGTGGAGCCCCAGCATTTT. Amino acids: CASSESSDRLVEPQHF.

The chain uses TRBV28 and TRBJ1-6, with D tentatively TRBD1 (5 bases). The CDR3 is 17 residues long. Germline V gene lookup returns CDR1 MDHEN and CDR2 SYDVKM. V was clipped by 3 bases and J by 0 bases, with 12 bases between them. Here the CDR3 DNA reads TGTGCCAGCAGTTTGGGGCAGGCGAGCTCCTATAATTCACCCCTCCACTTT. Translating gives CASSLGQASSYNSPLHF. Together with reference TRBV28 and TRBJ1-6, the CDR3 gives the full variable domain: DVKVTQSSRYLVKRTGEKVFLECVQDMDHENMFWYRQDPGLGLRLIYFSYDVKMKEKGDIPEGYSVSREKKERFSLILESASTNQTSMYLCASSLGQASSYNSPLHFGNGTRLTVT.

The V gene is TRBV11-2, the J gene TRBJ2-1, with no clear D. V was pared by 3 bases and J by 8 bases, with 5 bases between. This CDR3 has 11 residues. In germline, CDR1 is SGHAT, CDR2 FQNNGV. This chain's CDR3 is CASSLFDEQFF. CDR3 sequence (DNA): TGTGCCAGCAGCTTGTTCGATGAGCAGTTCTTC.

V gene TRBV5-6 combines with J gene TRBJ2-7, with D perhaps TRBD1 (6 bases). Deletions cut 4 bases from V and 2 bases from J, with 16 bases between. Germline V lookup: CDR1 SGHDT, CDR2 YYEEEE. The CDR3 consists of 15 residues. CDR3 nucleotides: TGTGCCAGCAGCCCGGGACACCTGGTTGCCTACGAGCAGTACTTC. Amino acids: CASSPGHLVAYEQYF.

The V and J genes are TRBV7-6 and TRBJ2-2; 13 nucleotides line up with TRBD2. The CDR3 is made up of 18 amino acids. Germline loops: CDR1 SGHVS, CDR2 FNYEAQ. The trim removed 1 base at V and 4 bases at J, leaving 6 bases unmatched. The CDR3 coding sequence is TGTGCCAGCAGCTTAGTACTAGCGGGAGGGCCTCTCACCGGGGAGCTGTTTTTT. It codes for CASSLVLAGGPLTGELFF.